The T cell receptor beta chain under discussion was sequenced for a study of cytomegalovirus exposure and HLA in healthy donors. PCR was performed using 60 Vbeta and 13 Jbeta primers. Produced via immunoSEQ multiplex PCR; TCRdb's table is partial and in-frame only. The ten top clones account for about 2.2%, within a sample of 150,000 to 200,000 clones. V lost 2 bases and J 0 bases, leaving 9 bases between the germline ends. Germline V lookup: CDR1 SQVTM, CDR2 ANQGSEA. This CDR3 comprises 14 residues. Donors had nominal health at sampling but likely had unrecorded immune exposures. This chain links TRBV29-1 with TRBJ2-3; no reliable D call. What was sequenced was PBMCs. This TCR was recovered from a man aged 25-40 years in good health and CMV-seronegative. The CDR3 DNA sequence: TGCAGCGTTGAAAGGCAGGAAAGCACAGATACGCAGTATTTT. It yields the protein CSVERQESTDTQYF.